These 32 T cell receptor beta chains originate from one sample sequenced in a study of blood T cell repertoires in COVID-19. Some clones are missing from TCRdb's copy, which holds only in-frame ones; the method was immunoSEQ multiplex PCR. This table holds roughly 87,000 clones, 86% found once. The specimen was peripheral blood. Every receptor here comes from a human donor in a cohort sampled during active COVID-19.

The chain carries TRBV5-6 and TRBJ1-2; D possibly corresponds to TRBD1 (5 bases). Trimming removed 1 base at V and 4 bases at J, with 8 bases between. Per germline, CDR1 SGHDT and CDR2 YYEEEE. This CDR3 has 13 residues. CDR3 coding DNA: TGTGCCAGCAGCTTGTCAGGGTTCTATGGCTACACCTTC. It is translated as CASSLSGFYGYTF. Combining the CDR3 with reference TRBV5-6 and TRBJ1-2 gives the whole variable domain DAGVTQSPTHLIKTRGQQVTLRCSPKSGHDTVSWYQQALGQGPQFIFQYYEEEERQRGNFPDRFSGHQFPNYSSELNVNALLLGDSALYLCASSLSGFYGYTFGSGTRLTVV.

This clone was observed a few times. The rearrangement uses TRBV6-5 and TRBJ2-1; TRBD1 matches 8 bases. The CDR3 spans 16 residues. Germline V lookup: CDR1 MNHEY, CDR2 SVGAGI. The V segment lost 0 bases and the J segment 2 bases; nucleotides outside the gene matches: 3. For the CDR3, the DNA is TGTGCCAGCAGTTACTCTGACAGGGGTCCCTACAATGAGCAGTTCTTC. Translation gives CASSYSDRGPYNEQFF.

V usage is TRBV6-5 and J usage is TRBJ2-1; TRBD2 might be the D (5 bases). Trimming took 7 bases from V and 5 from J, leaving 15 bases between them. The CDR3 length is 14 residues. In germline, CDR1 is MNHEY, CDR2 SVGAGI. The DNA for the CDR3 is TGTGCCAGCAAGGCTAGCAATTCGAACAATGAGCAGTTCTTC. It specifies CASKASNSNNEQFF.

This clone was counted once. The chain combines TRBV2 with TRBJ2-1, with D possibly matching TRBD1 (6 bases). From germline, CDR1 is SNHLY and CDR2 FYNNEI. The CDR3 is 15 residues long. Deletions cut 7 bases from V and 2 bases from J, with 15 bases between. This CDR3 reads CASMGPGAPYNEQFF. The CDR3 DNA follows: TGTGCCAGCATGGGGCCAGGGGCCCCCTACAATGAGCAGTTCTTC.

This clone turned up a few times. The V gene is TRBV14, the J gene TRBJ1-6; D remains ambiguous. The germline CDR1 and CDR2 sequences are SGHDN and FVKESK. The CDR3 loop spans 15 amino acids. V lost 1 base to trimming and J lost 6 bases, with 10 bases between them. The CDR3 nucleotides are TGTGCCAGCAGCCAAGGCGGACGGGGTAATTCACCCCTCCACTTT. Residues: CASSQGGRGNSPLHF. Full variable domain (remainder filled in from reference TRBV14 and TRBJ1-6): EAGVTQFPSHSVIEKGQTVTLRCDPISGHDNLYWYRRVMGKEIKFLLHFVKESKQDESGMPNNRFLAERTGGTYSTLKVQPAELEDSGVYFCASSQGGRGNSPLHFGNGTRLTVT.

V and J are TRBV7-6 and TRBJ1-2; 10 bases are a match to TRBD1. CDR3 length equals 15 residues. Germline CDR1 SGHVS, CDR2 FNYEAQ. V lost 1 base, J lost 8 bases, and 7 bases stayed unmatched. The CDR3 here is CASSLGAPGQGGYTF. The CDR3 DNA reads as TGTGCCAGCAGCTTAGGGGCCCCGGGACAGGGGGGCTACACCTTC.

CDR3 residues: CSVPLGTLNTEAFF. CDR3 DNA sequence: TGCAGCGTCCCACTGGGGACACTCAACACTGAAGCTTTCTTT. The chain has TRBV29-1 and TRBJ1-1; a weak D match, TRBD1 (6 bases). Germline values: CDR1 SQVTM, CDR2 ANQGSEA. This CDR3 region has 14 residues. The V gene lost 6 bases and the J gene lost 2 bases, with 16 bases spanning the gap.

The chain's CDR3 is CASSLGLADDYEQYF. In DNA form, the CDR3 reads TGTGCCAGCAGCTTGGGATTAGCGGACGACTACGAGCAGTACTTC. This chain links TRBV7-9 with TRBJ2-7; D is possibly TRBD2 (6 bases). Trimming pared 3 bases from V and 3 bases from J, leaving 15 bases between. From germline, CDR1 is SEHNR and CDR2 FQNEAQ (reference sequence). The CDR3 loop spans 15 amino acids.

This sequence joins TRBV9 and TRBJ2-1; 11 bases match TRBD2. Losses at the gene ends were 4 bases for V and 9 bases for J; bases not matched to a gene: 12. This CDR3 is 16 amino acids long. CDR1 is SGDLS and CDR2 is YYNGEE in the germline V gene. CDR3 DNA: TGTGCCAGCAGCTCAGAGGTGCTAGCGGGAGGAAGTGAGCAGTTCTTC. Protein product: CASSSEVLAGGSEQFF.

The gene calls are TRBV7-3 and TRBJ2-7; TRBD2 matches at 9 bases. The germline V gene has CDR1 SGHTA and CDR2 FQGTGA. This CDR3 comprises 15 residues. The ends lost 2 bases at V and 5 bases at J; junction bases unmatched: 7. CDR3 amino acids: CASSLEASGIHEQYF. CDR3 coding DNA: TGTGCCAGCAGCTTAGAGGCTAGCGGGATCCACGAGCAGTACTTC.

The V gene is TRBV5-5, the J gene TRBJ2-5, with a weak D call TRBD2 (6 bases). The V gene lost 4 bases and the J gene lost 4 bases, with 17 bases spanning the gap. The CDR3 runs 15 residues. CDR1 and CDR2 from the germline V gene are SGHKS and YYEKEE (reference sequence). As DNA, the CDR3 is TGTGCCAGCAGCCCCGGAGGGACCCCAGCAGAGACCCAGTACTTC. This encodes CASSPGGTPAETQYF.

V gene TRBV18 combines with J gene TRBJ2-7, with a tentative D call TRBD2 (6 bases). Germline values: CDR1 KGHSH, CDR2 LQKENI. Trimming removed 2 bases from V and 3 bases from J, with 14 bases in between. The CDR3 sequence is 15 residues long. The CDR3 bases are TGTGCCAGCTCACCAGCCGGGGGACTCAACTACGAGCAGTACTTC. Residues: CASSPAGGLNYEQYF.

This chain uses TRBV5-6 with TRBJ1-4; D gene uncertain. CDR3 size: 13 residues. V dropped 0 bases and J dropped 7 bases, with 7 bases sitting between them. The germline V gene encodes CDR1 SGHDT and CDR2 YYEEEE. CDR3 sequence reads: CASSLGHGEKLFF. CDR3 in DNA: TGTGCCAGCAGCTTGGGTCACGGTGAAAAACTGTTTTTT.

The CDR3 here is CASSSTTRGADNQPQHF. CDR3 coding DNA: TGTGCCAGCAGTTCCACCACCCGGGGGGCGGACAATCAGCCCCAGCATTTT. The chain combines TRBV28 with TRBJ1-5, with a possible D match to TRBD1 (6 bases). CDR3 length equals 17 residues. The germline CDR1 and CDR2 sequences are MDHEN and SYDVKM. V was cut by 4 bases and J by 3 bases, with 19 bases left in between.

The rearrangement links TRBV5-6 to TRBJ1-5, with D hard to call. Trimming left V 0 bases short and J 1 base short, with 14 bases between. The CDR3 sequence is 17 residues long. CDR1 and CDR2 from the germline V gene are SGHDT and YYEEEE. CDR3 sequence reads: CASSLGRGWGSNQPQHF. In nucleotides, the CDR3 is TGTGCCAGCAGCTTGGGGAGAGGGTGGGGAAGCAATCAGCCCCAGCATTTT.

The chain recombines TRBV7-9 with TRBJ1-1; D is perhaps TRBD1 (5 bases). Between the trimmed V and J ends, which lost 1 base and 2 bases, there was a span of 11 bases. The CDR3 extends over 15 amino acids. Germline assignment: CDR1 SEHNR and CDR2 FQNEAQ (reference sequence). CDR3 amino acids: CASSLEAGLNTEAFF. The CDR3 DNA sequence: TGTGCCAGCAGCTTAGAGGCAGGGCTAAACACTGAAGCTTTCTTT.

The chain employs TRBV3-1 (or the pseudogene TRBV3-2) and TRBJ2-5, with D unresolved. There are 9 residues in the CDR3. Trimming removed 6 bases from V and 9 bases from J, with 5 bases in between. CDR1 and CDR2 (germline): LGHDT, YNNKEL (reference sequence). CDR3 sequence (DNA): TGTGCCAGCAGTAGTCCCCAGTACTTC. Amino acids: CASSSPQYF.

The rearrangement uses TRBV6-5 and TRBJ2-5; a possible D gene is TRBD2 (5 bases). The CDR3 extends over 16 amino acids. Germline-derived CDR1 and CDR2 are MNHEY and SVGAGI. The V end was cut by 2 bases, the J end by 5 bases, with 18 bases between. This CDR3 reads CASSYVAGTHGETQYF. The CDR3 DNA is TGTGCCAGCAGTTACGTCGCGGGTACGCATGGGGAGACCCAGTACTTC.

The J gene is TRBJ2-7, the V gene TRBV7-2; tentatively, D is TRBD1 (5 bases). V lost 1 base, J lost 8 bases, and 12 bases lay in between. This CDR3 spans 13 amino acids. The germline V gene encodes CDR1 SGHTA and CDR2 FQGNSA. CDR3 sequence reads: CASSLGGRAKQYF. The CDR3 DNA sequence: TGTGCCAGCAGCTTAGGAGGCAGGGCTAAGCAGTACTTC.

Worth noting for this clone: The sample has other DNA sequences that encode this CDR3 too. The chain has TRBV11-2 and TRBJ2-3; a weak D match, TRBD2 (6 bases). This CDR3 region has 16 residues. V shed 3 bases and J shed 0 bases, with 13 bases lying between them. The germline V gene encodes CDR1 SGHAT and CDR2 FQNNGV. The DNA for the CDR3 is TGTGCCAGCAGCTTCCTCGGGCGGGGTAGCACAGATACGCAGTATTTT. Translation: CASSFLGRGSTDTQYF.

The chain carries TRBV15 and TRBJ2-7; maybe TRBD1 (6 bases). Trimming took 1 base from V and 4 from J, leaving 11 bases between them. Germline loops: CDR1 LNHNV, CDR2 YYDKDF (reference sequence). This CDR3 is built from 14 residues. CDR3 residues: CATSRAETGYEQYF. DNA for the CDR3: TGTGCCACCAGCAGAGCTGAGACAGGATACGAGCAGTACTTC.

The gene calls are TRBV20-1 and TRBJ2-7; TRBD2 matches 7 bases. In germline, CDR1 is DFQATT, CDR2 SNEGSKA (reference sequence). J was trimmed by 2 bases and V by 3 bases; bases with no gene match: 4. The CDR3 spans 13 residues. CDR3 in amino acids: CSASSSGAYEQYF. DNA for the CDR3: TGCAGTGCTAGTTCTAGCGGTGCCTACGAGCAGTACTTC.

The chain uses TRBV29-1 and TRBJ2-1; possibly TRBD2 for D (5 bases). Germline CDR1 reads SQVTM; CDR2 reads ANQGSEA. The V and J ends lost 1 base and 0 bases respectively, with 13 bases between them. The CDR3 consists of 16 residues. CDR3 DNA: TGCAGCGTTGAAGGGGTAGTAGGGAGCTCCTACAATGAGCAGTTCTTC. As protein: CSVEGVVGSSYNEQFF.

The chain carries TRBV5-1 and TRBJ1-2; TRBD1 agrees at 7 bases. Germline assignment: CDR1 SGHRS and CDR2 YFSETQ. With 4 bases clipped from V and 3 bases from J, the junction kept 9 bases outside the gene matches. This CDR3 is built from 15 residues. CDR3 nucleotides: TGCGCCAGCAGCCTCCGACAGGGTCGGGACTATGGCTACACCTTC. Translating gives CASSLRQGRDYGYTF.

The chain joins TRBV18 to TRBJ2-6; 11 bases map to TRBD1. This CDR3 comprises 18 residues. V lost 5 bases to trimming and J lost 1 base; unmatched junction nucleotides: 7. Germline CDR1 KGHSH, CDR2 LQKENI. DNA for the CDR3: TGTGCCAGCTCATTAACCGGGACAGGGGGGTCTGGGGCCAACGTCCTGACTTTC. This encodes CASSLTGTGGSGANVLTF. Filled out from reference TRBV18 and TRBJ2-6, the complete variable domain reads NAGVMQNPRHLVRRRGQEARLRCSPMKGHSHVYWYRQLPEEGLKFMVYLQKENIIDESGMPKERFSAEFPKEGPSILRIQQVVRGDSAAYFCASSLTGTGGSGANVLTFGAGSRLTVL.

In DNA, the CDR3 is TGTGCCAGCAGTGCCAGTGACTACGAGCAGTACTTC. Its translation is CASSASDYEQYF. This rearrangement joins TRBV6-2 or TRBV6-3 to TRBJ2-7; no reliable D call. Germline V gene data show CDR1 as MNHEY and CDR2 as SVGEGT. The CDR3 has 12 residues. The V and J ends lost 5 bases and 3 bases respectively, with 8 bases between them.

The CDR3 DNA reads TGTGCCAGCAGTTCGGGACAGGGTGGTTCACCCCTCCACTTT. Its translation: CASSSGQGGSPLHF. V gene TRBV6-2 or TRBV6-3 combines with J gene TRBJ1-6; 9 bases are shared with TRBD1. The trim removed 4 bases at V and 9 bases at J, leaving 4 bases unmatched. In germline, CDR1 is MNHEY, CDR2 SVGEGT. CDR3 length: 14 amino acids.

J is TRBJ2-1 and V is TRBV4-3; D may be TRBD2 (6 bases). Germline V CDR1 and CDR2: LGHNA, YSLEER. V was trimmed by 2 bases and J by 1 base, leaving 18 bases between them. This CDR3 is 18 amino acids long. The CDR3 loop is CASSQRYTARGSYNEQFF. DNA of the CDR3: TGCGCCAGCAGCCAAAGATACACGGCGCGGGGTTCCTACAATGAGCAGTTCTTC.

V gene TRBV28 combines with J gene TRBJ1-2, with 9 bases fitting TRBD1. CDR1 and CDR2 from the germline V gene are MDHEN and SYDVKM. The CDR3 covers 16 residues. Trimming cost V 3 bases and J 2 bases; bases outside gene matches: 7. CDR3 region: CASSFPPGQGNYGYTF. The CDR3, as DNA: TGTGCCAGCAGTTTCCCTCCCGGACAGGGGAACTATGGCTACACCTTC.

This sequence joins TRBV5-1 and TRBJ1-2; TRBD1 agrees at 11 bases. CDR1 and CDR2 (germline): SGHRS, YFSETQ. The CDR3 length is 15 residues. V was pared by 0 bases and J by 10 bases, with 8 bases of the junction left unmatched. The CDR3 is CASSLATDRGLAYTF. CDR3 sequence (DNA): TGCGCCAGCAGCTTGGCCACGGACAGGGGGCTTGCCTACACCTTC.

The chain links TRBV13 to TRBJ2-1; possibly TRBD2 for D (5 bases). Germline CDR1 is PRHDT and CDR2 is FYEKMQ (reference sequence). The CDR3 is 14 amino acids. V lost 3 bases to trimming and J lost 7 bases, with 13 bases between them. In DNA form, the CDR3 reads TGTGCCAGCAGCTTGGACTCCCCCATAAATGAGCAGTTCTTC. Its translation: CASSLDSPINEQFF.

CDR3 protein: CSAATGGTDTQYF. CDR3 bases: TGCAGCGCGGCCACAGGGGGCACAGATACGCAGTATTTT. The chain uses TRBV29-1 and TRBJ2-3; the match to TRBD1 covers 7 bases. V trimming: 7 bases; J trimming: 1 base; junction bases outside the gene matches: 5. The CDR3 spans 13 residues. CDR1 is SQVTM, CDR2 ANQGSEA, per germline.